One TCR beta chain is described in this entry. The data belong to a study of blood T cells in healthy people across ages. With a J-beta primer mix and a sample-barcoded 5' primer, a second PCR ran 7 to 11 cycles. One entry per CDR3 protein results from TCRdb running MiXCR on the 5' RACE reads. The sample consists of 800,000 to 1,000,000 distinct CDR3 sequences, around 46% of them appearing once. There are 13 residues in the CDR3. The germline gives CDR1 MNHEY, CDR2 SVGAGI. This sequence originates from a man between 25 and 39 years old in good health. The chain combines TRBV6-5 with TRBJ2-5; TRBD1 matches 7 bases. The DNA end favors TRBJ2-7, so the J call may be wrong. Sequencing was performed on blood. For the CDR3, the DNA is TGTGCCAGCAGTTACGTAGGGGGCAACGAGCAGTACTTC. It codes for CASSYVGGNEQYF.